Listed below are T cell receptor beta chains from one sample, sequenced in a study of blood T cell repertoires in COVID-19. Here immunoSEQ multiplex PCR was the method, and the copy in TCRdb shows in-frame clones only, minus some. The sample consists of 95,000 to 150,000 clones, around 78% of them appearing once. Sequenced: peripheral blood. These receptors all come from an older man with acute or convalescent COVID-19. Both conserved end residues are part of each CDR3. Fields, in order: clone size, V gene, J gene, D gene, CDR3 DNA, CDR3 protein. D genes are given only for firm matches. Expanded clones get a size class; other rows say once, few or many, or leave the size out.

once	TRBV6-2/TRBV6-3	TRBJ2-7	TRBD1	TGTGCCAGCAGATACCGGGACAGTTCCTACGAGCAGTACTTC	CASRYRDSSYEQYF
.	TRBV5-8	TRBJ2-3	TRBD1	TGTGCCAGCAGCGCAACCGGGACAGGTAATTGCACAGATACGCAGTATTTT	CASSATGTGNCTDTQYF
once	TRBV7-2	TRBJ2-6	TRBD1	TGTGCCAGCAGCCCTGGGACAGGGACCAACCTCAACGTCCTGACTTTC	CASSPGTGTNLNVLTF
.	TRBV6-4	TRBJ1-1	.	TGTGCCAGCAGTGTGTGGCCGGGGGGCACTGAAGCTTTCTTT	CASSVWPGGTEAFF
.	TRBV9	TRBJ2-2	.	TGTGCCAGCAGCGTAGGTGCTAGCGCGAACACCGGGGAGCTGTTTTTT	CASSVGASANTGELFF
.	TRBV4-3	TRBJ1-6	.	TGCGCCAGCAGCCGATCGACTGAGCCAAATTCACCCCTCCACTTT	CASSRSTEPNSPLHF
once	TRBV28	TRBJ1-2	.	TGTGCCAGCAAGGCAGGCTTCTATGGCTACACCTTC	CASKAGFYGYTF
.	TRBV5-1	TRBJ1-1	TRBD1	TGCGCCAGCAGCTATGTGACAGGGGAAGAAGCTTTCTTT	CASSYVTGEEAFF
.	TRBV7-2	TRBJ2-3	TRBD2	TGTGCCAGCAGCTTAGTGACTAGCGGGGTCGTTAGCACAGATACGCAGTATTTT	CASSLVTSGVVSTDTQYF
.	TRBV5-4	TRBJ2-1	.	TGTGCCAGCAGCAACCGGGGGGCCCGGGGGAATGAGCAGTTCTTC	CASSNRGARGNEQFF
.	TRBV15	TRBJ1-6	.	TGTGCCACCAGCAGAGGGGAGTCTTCACCCCTCCACTTT	CATSRGESSPLHF
.	TRBV10-3	TRBJ2-6	.	TGTGCCATCAGTGAGGACATCTCTGGGGCCAACGTCCTGACTTTC	CAISEDISGANVLTF
.	TRBV11-2	TRBJ1-1	TRBD1	TGTGCCAGCAGCTTAGATCTGGGACAGGGGGGAGTAGCTTTCTTT	CASSLDLGQGGVAFF
.	TRBV11-1	TRBJ1-1	.	TGTGCCAGCAGCTTAGGGGCGGGAGAAGCTTTCTTT	CASSLGAGEAFF
.	TRBV9	TRBJ2-7	.	TGTGCCAGCAGCGTAGGGGGCAGGGCCGAGCAGTACTTC	CASSVGGRAEQYF
.	TRBV4-3	TRBJ2-1	.	TGCGCCAGCAGCCGGATGAGGGGGGGGAGCTCCTACAATGAGCAGTTCTTC	CASSRMRGGSSYNEQFF
.	TRBV7-2	TRBJ2-5	.	TGTGCCAGCAGCTCCGACAGGTCCAAAAGGGGGACCCAGTACTTC	CASSSDRSKRGTQYF
.	TRBV14	TRBJ2-7	TRBD2	TGTGCCAGCAGCCACCCCCGGGGGGGTAGGTCCTACGAGCAGTACTTC	CASSHPRGGRSYEQYF
.	TRBV5-6	TRBJ1-1	.	TGTGCCAGCAGCTGGTTAATGCGGGGTACAGGGAACACTGAAGCTTTCTTT	CASSWLMRGTGNTEAFF
.	TRBV5-6	TRBJ1-5	.	TGTGCCAGCAGCTTGAGTCAAGGGGCGGTGCTTTATCAGCCCCAGCATTTT	CASSLSQGAVLYQPQHF
.	TRBV11-1	TRBJ2-1	TRBD1	TGTGCCAGCAGCTTAGTGCAGGGGGCTGGTAATGAGCAGTTCTTC	CASSLVQGAGNEQFF
.	TRBV19	TRBJ2-7	TRBD1	TGTGCCAGTAGTATCGTGACAGGGACCGAGCAGTACTTC	CASSIVTGTEQYF
.	TRBV5-4	TRBJ2-7	.	TGTGCCAGCAGCGCGGACTCCGGGAGAAAAGGGGAGCAGTACTTC	CASSADSGRKGEQYF
.	TRBV27	TRBJ1-1	.	TGTGCCAGCAGTTTTAGGAGGATCACTGAAGCTTTCTTT	CASSFRRITEAFF
.	TRBV2	TRBJ2-7	TRBD1	TGTGCCAGCAGTGGTTATGGACAGGAGGTTTTGAGCTCCTACGAGCAGTACTTC	CASSGYGQEVLSSYEQYF
few	TRBV18	TRBJ1-1	TRBD1	TGTGCCAGCTCACCAGGCACAGGGGTCTTGAACACTGAAGCTTTCTTT	CASSPGTGVLNTEAFF
.	TRBV14	TRBJ2-5	.	TGTGCCAGCAGCCAAGACAGGGCCAGGGAGACCCAGTACTTC	CASSQDRARETQYF
.	TRBV12-5	TRBJ1-1	TRBD1	TGTGCTAGTGGTTTGGTACCACCGGGACAGGGCTTTACTGAAGCTTTCTTT	CASGLVPPGQGFTEAFF
.	TRBV14	TRBJ2-7	.	TGTGCCAGCAGCCAAGATTTCTTCTCCCACGAGCAGTACTTC	CASSQDFFSHEQYF
once	TRBV7-2	TRBJ1-5	.	TGTGCCAGCAGGATGGGACTTTATAGCAATCAGCCCCAGCATTTT	CASRMGLYSNQPQHF
.	TRBV6-4	TRBJ1-4	TRBD1	TGTGCCAGCAGTGCCCTGACAGGGGATCTCTCTAATGAAAAACTGTTTTTT	CASSALTGDLSNEKLFF
.	TRBV5-1	TRBJ2-1	TRBD1	TGCGCCAGCAGCTTGGGGGACAGGGGATACAATGAGCAGTTCTTC	CASSLGDRGYNEQFF
.	TRBV7-9	TRBJ1-3	TRBD1	TGTGCCAGCAGCCCCGGACAGGCCTGGAACACCATATATTTT	CASSPGQAWNTIYF
.	TRBV5-1	TRBJ2-2	TRBD1	TGCGCCAGCAGCCTACGGACAGGCGCGAACACCGGGGAGCTGTTTTTT	CASSLRTGANTGELFF
.	TRBV7-2	TRBJ1-1	.	TGTGCCAGCAGCAACAGGGCTACTGAAGCTTTCTTT	CASSNRATEAFF
once	TRBV5-4	TRBJ1-4	TRBD1	TGTGCCAGCAGCGGAACCGGGACAGGGAGTGAAAAACTGTTTTTT	CASSGTGTGSEKLFF
once	TRBV5-3	TRBJ1-5	TRBD1	TGTGCCAGAAGCTCTGGACAGGGTCCCCAGCCCCAGCATTTT	CARSSGQGPQPQHF
.	TRBV19	TRBJ1-3	TRBD1	TGTGCCAGTAGCGACAGGGGGGACTCTGGAAACACCATATATTTT	CASSDRGDSGNTIYF
few	TRBV4-1	TRBJ2-7	.	TGCGCCAGCAGCTTCCACAGCGAGCAGTACTTC	CASSFHSEQYF
.	TRBV6-5	TRBJ1-5	.	TGTGCCAGCAGCAGGTTTAGCAATCAGCCCCAGCATTTT	CASSRFSNQPQHF
.	TRBV5-1	TRBJ2-2	TRBD1	TGCGCCAGCAGCTGGGACAGGGGCCTGAACACCGGGGAGCTGTTTTTT	CASSWDRGLNTGELFF